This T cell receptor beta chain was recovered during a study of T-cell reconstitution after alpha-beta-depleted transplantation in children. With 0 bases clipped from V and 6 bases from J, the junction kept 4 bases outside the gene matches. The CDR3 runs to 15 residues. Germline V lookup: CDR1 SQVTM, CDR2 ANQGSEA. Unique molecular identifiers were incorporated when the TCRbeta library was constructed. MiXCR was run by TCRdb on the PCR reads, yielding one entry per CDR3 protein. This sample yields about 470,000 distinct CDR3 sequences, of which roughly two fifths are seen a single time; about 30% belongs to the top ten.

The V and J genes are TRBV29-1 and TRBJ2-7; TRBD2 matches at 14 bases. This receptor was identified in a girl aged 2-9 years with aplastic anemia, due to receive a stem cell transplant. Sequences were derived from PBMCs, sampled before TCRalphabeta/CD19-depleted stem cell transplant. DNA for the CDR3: TGCAGCGTTGAAGAGGGGACTAGCGGGAGATTCGAGCAGTACTTC. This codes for CSVEEGTSGRFEQYF.